The rows below give T cell receptor beta chains drawn from one sample of a study of identical twins. TCRdb recomputed calls from the 5' RACE reads with MiXCR, one row per CDR3 protein. Among nearly 650,000 distinct CDR3 sequences, just over 7% were seen once, and the ten largest hold about 1.5%. This sample also appeared in a second study, on yellow fever vaccine responses in identical twins.

Sequenced: PBMCs. The receptor set was obtained from a woman under 30 in good health. The CDR3 runs from the conserved cysteine through the conserved F or W. A D gene is named only where the DNA matches it firmly. Expanded clones get a size class; other rows say once, few or many, or leave the size out.

j_gene,abundance,d_gene,v_gene,CDR3nt,CDR3aa
TRBJ2-3,many,TRBD1,TRBV5-1,TGCGCCAGCAGCTTAGACAGGGGAGGAGATACGCAGTATTTT,CASSLDRGGDTQYF
TRBJ2-7,few,TRBD1,TRBV12-3/TRBV12-4,TGTGCCAGCAGTTCAGCCCGTACCGGGACAGCCTACGAGCAGTACTTC,CASSSARTGTAYEQYF
TRBJ2-1,NA,NA,TRBV7-9,TGTGCCAGCAGCTTAGCGGACCCCAACCTTGCCCCGCAGTTCTTC,CASSLADPNLAPQFF
TRBJ1-5,few,NA,TRBV29-1,TGCAGCGTCCAGACAGGTTTATTGGGGCCCCAGCATTTT,CSVQTGLLGPQHF
TRBJ2-7,many,NA,TRBV5-1,TGCGCCAGCAGCTACGAAGGACAGTACGAGCAGTACTTC,CASSYEGQYEQYF
TRBJ1-1,NA,TRBD1,TRBV6-1,TGTGCCAGCACTACAGGGGGGTTGGAAGCTTTCTTT,CASTTGGLEAFF
TRBJ2-7,NA,TRBD1,TRBV20-1,TGCAGTGCTGCTCCGGGACAGGGGATCGACGAGCAGTACTTC,CSAAPGQGIDEQYF
TRBJ2-1,many,NA,TRBV24-1,TGTGCCACCAGTGATGCCGGACGCGATGAGCAGTTCTTC,CATSDAGRDEQFF
TRBJ1-5,NA,TRBD1,TRBV24-1,TGTGCCACCTCGGACAGGCTCAGCAATCAGCCCCAGCATTTT,CATSDRLSNQPQHF
TRBJ2-2,many,TRBD1,TRBV5-1,TGCGCCAGCAGCCTCGGGACAGCGAATACCTACACCGGGGAGCTGTTTTTT,CASSLGTANTYTGELFF
TRBJ1-1,many,NA,TRBV6-1,TGTGCCAGCAGTGACTTCGATTCGGCTTTCTTT,CASSDFDSAFF
TRBJ2-5,NA,NA,TRBV19,TGTGCCAGTAGTGTCTGGGCGGGGGCCCAAGAGACCCAGTACTTC,CASSVWAGAQETQYF
TRBJ2-6,many,NA,TRBV12-3/TRBV12-4,TGTGCCAGCAGTTTAGTACCTTCTGGGGGGGCCAACGTCCTGACTTTC,CASSLVPSGGANVLTF
TRBJ1-2,few,NA,TRBV24-1,TGTGCCACCAGTGATTCGCGAAGGACCCACTATGGCTACACCTTC,CATSDSRRTHYGYTF
TRBJ2-4,many,TRBD2,TRBV6-1,TGTGCCAGCAGCCGTTCGGCGGGAGGGCCCAACATTCAGTACTTC,CASSRSAGGPNIQYF
TRBJ2-3,NA,NA,TRBV12-3/TRBV12-4,TGTGCCAGCAGTTTTAACGGGCTGGGGGGAGATACGCAGTATTTT,CASSFNGLGGDTQYF
TRBJ2-6,few,NA,TRBV6-1,TGTGCCAGCAGTGTGGGCAGGCCAGCCTCTGGGGCCAACGTCCTGACTTTC,CASSVGRPASGANVLTF
TRBJ2-1,many,TRBD2,TRBV7-9,TGTGCCAGCAGCTTAGCGGTCGCTAGCGGGGGGGAGCAGTTCTTC,CASSLAVASGGEQFF
TRBJ2-3,few,TRBD2,TRBV12-3/TRBV12-4,TGTGCCAGCAGTTTGCCCGGCGGGAGGGCCAGGGTAGATACGCAGTATTTT,CASSLPGGRARVDTQYF
TRBJ2-2,few,TRBD2,TRBV10-3,TGTGCCATCAGTGAGGGGACTAAGGCCGCGGGGGACACCGGGGAGCTGTTTTTT,CAISEGTKAAGDTGELFF
TRBJ2-5,few,TRBD2,TRBV4-1,TGCGCCAGCAGCCAAGATCCCCGGCTAGCGGGAGTGGGGGAGACCCAGTACTTC,CASSQDPRLAGVGETQYF
TRBJ2-7,NA,NA,TRBV15,TGTGCCACCAGCAGAGATCTTGGAGCGGCCTTCTACGAGCAGTACTTC,CATSRDLGAAFYEQYF
TRBJ1-2,NA,NA,TRBV7-9,TGTGCCAGCACCCCAGGGGAGGTGGGGAAAGGCTACACCTTC,CASTPGEVGKGYTF
TRBJ2-5,NA,TRBD2,TRBV6-5,TGTGCCAGCAGTTTAAGCGGGAGTGATGTAGAGACCCAGTACTTC,CASSLSGSDVETQYF
TRBJ2-1,few,NA,TRBV15,TGTGCCACCAGCAGAGATCGGGGGACGAACAATGAGCAGTTCTTC,CATSRDRGTNNEQFF
TRBJ2-5,NA,NA,TRBV14,TGTGCCAGCAGCCCAAATCCCAGGGCAGGAGCAGAGACCCAGTACTTC,CASSPNPRAGAETQYF
TRBJ2-5,NA,NA,TRBV5-1,TGCGCCAGCAGCTCGGGGACCCCTCAAGAGACCCAGTACTTC,CASSSGTPQETQYF
TRBJ1-2,NA,NA,TRBV7-9,TGTGCCAGCAGCGGCCTAGGAGGACAGAGTAACTATGGCTACACCTTC,CASSGLGGQSNYGYTF
TRBJ2-1,many,NA,TRBV7-3,TGTGCCAGCAGCCTATCCCGGGACACAATCAATGAGCAGTTCTTC,CASSLSRDTINEQFF
TRBJ1-1,NA,TRBD1,TRBV27,TGTGCCAGCAGCGACAGGGGATCGAACACTGAAGCTTTCTTT,CASSDRGSNTEAFF
TRBJ2-1,few,NA,TRBV5-6,TGTGCCAGCGGTGATATAGGGAATTGGGTCAATGAGCAGTTCTTC,CASGDIGNWVNEQFF
TRBJ2-3,many,NA,TRBV5-1,TGCGCCAGCAGCTTGGGCACCACCACCACAGATACGCAGTATTTT,CASSLGTTTTDTQYF
TRBJ1-1,few,NA,TRBV4-2,TGTGCCAGCAGCCCCTACACGGACACTGAAGCTTTCTTT,CASSPYTDTEAFF
TRBJ2-6,NA,TRBD1,TRBV20-1,TGCAGTGCTAGAGATCTCGGCAGGGGGTTCTCTGGGGCCAACGTCCTGACTTTC,CSARDLGRGFSGANVLTF
TRBJ2-3,few,NA,TRBV4-2,TGTGCCAGCAGCCAGGAAATCGCTAGCCGTGTTGGTTCATCTTCGCAGTATTTT,CASSQEIASRVGSSSQYF
TRBJ2-7,many,NA,TRBV5-1,TGCGCCAGCAGCTTGGCTAGTAACTACGAGCAGTACTTC,CASSLASNYEQYF
TRBJ2-7,few,TRBD1,TRBV11-2,TGTGCCAGCAGCCCAACCTTCACCGGGACAGGGGTCCACGAGCAGTACTTC,CASSPTFTGTGVHEQYF